Listed below are T cell receptor beta chains from one sample, sequenced in a study of CD8 T cells in ankylosing spondylitis. TCRdb analysed the 5' RACE reads with MiXCR anew, one entry per CDR3 protein. The data contain around 230,000 distinct CDR3 sequences, 8% to 9.5% of them singletons. The sequenced sample consisted of blood, either unsorted or a sorted T cell fraction (not recorded which). All receptors derive from a male donor with ankylosing spondylitis or in good health (not recorded which). The CDR3 runs from the conserved cysteine through the conserved F or W. A D gene is named only where the DNA matches it firmly. Only part of the rows carry a size: once, few, many, or a class if the clone is expanded.

clone size	D gene	V gene	J gene	CDR3 protein	CDR3 DNA
.	.	TRBV5-1	TRBJ1-3	CASSPERYRNTIYF	TGCGCCAGCAGCCCGGAGAGATATAGAAACACCATATATTTT
many	.	TRBV20-1	TRBJ1-4	CSARDWQATNEKLFF	TGCAGTGCTAGAGATTGGCAGGCAACTAATGAAAAACTGTTTTTT
few	TRBD1	TRBV20-1	TRBJ2-7	CSARQGAGEQYF	TGCAGTGCCCGACAGGGGGCGGGTGAGCAGTACTTC
.	TRBD1	TRBV20-1	TRBJ1-1	CSATRQGLNTEAFF	TGCAGTGCTACCAGACAGGGGTTGAACACTGAAGCTTTCTTT
few	.	TRBV7-9	TRBJ2-7	CASSSDRMGEQYF	TGTGCCAGCAGCTCTGACAGGATGGGCGAGCAGTACTTC
many	.	TRBV12-3/TRBV12-4	TRBJ1-2	CASTPDTGHGYTF	TGTGCCAGCACCCCCGATACGGGACATGGCTACACCTTC
.	.	TRBV10-3	TRBJ2-3	CAITDRGTRDQSTDTQYF	TGTGCCATCACCGACCGCGGAACTAGGGACCAGAGCACAGATACGCAGTATTTT
few	TRBD1	TRBV7-2	TRBJ1-5	CASSPDRGPLKF	TGTGCCAGCAGCCCCGACAGGGGCCCTTTGAAGTTT
many	.	TRBV7-2	TRBJ1-6	CASSLVSDLNSPLHF	TGTGCCAGCAGCTTAGTATCAGACCTTAATTCACCCCTCCACTTT
many	.	TRBV12-3/TRBV12-4	TRBJ1-1	CASSLIGLRGKAFF	TGTGCCAGCAGTTTAATCGGGCTACGGGGGAAAGCTTTCTTT
many	TRBD2	TRBV20-1	TRBJ2-4	CSARPGLAGVLDIQYF	TGCAGTGCTAGACCCGGACTAGCGGGAGTCCTGGACATTCAGTACTTC
many	TRBD1	TRBV7-2	TRBJ2-5	CASSQGEETQYF	TGTGCCAGCAGCCAGGGGGAGGAGACCCAGTACTTC
many	.	TRBV11-3	TRBJ1-1	CASSLRRANTEAFF	TGTGCCAGCAGCTTAAGGCGGGCGAACACTGAAGCTTTCTTT
many	.	TRBV12-3/TRBV12-4	TRBJ1-5	CASSAPPRGGNQPQHF	TGTGCCAGCAGTGCCCCACCAAGGGGGGGCAATCAGCCCCAGCATTTT
many	.	TRBV12-3/TRBV12-4	TRBJ2-1	CASSGRFRYNEQFF	TGTGCCAGCAGCGGCCGATTTAGATACAATGAGCAGTTCTTC
few	TRBD2	TRBV27	TRBJ2-5	CASSPNGAGVGETQYF	TGTGCCAGCAGCCCCAACGGGGCGGGAGTAGGAGAGACCCAGTACTTC
.	.	TRBV7-2	TRBJ2-6	CASSFSGSGANVLTF	TGTGCCAGCAGCTTCTCGGGCTCTGGGGCCAACGTCCTGACTTTC
many	.	TRBV20-1	TRBJ1-5	CSATQGERQPQHF	TGCAGTGCGACACAGGGAGAAAGACAGCCCCAGCATTTT
many	.	TRBV10-3	TRBJ2-3	CAIRGGGNTDTQYF	TGTGCCATCAGGGGAGGGGGTAACACAGATACGCAGTATTTT
few	.	TRBV6-5	TRBJ2-1	CASSYGGGRYNEQFF	TGTGCCAGCAGTTACGGGGGAGGCCGGTACAATGAGCAGTTCTTC
many	TRBD2	TRBV7-9	TRBJ2-3	CASSSPGLGNTQYF	TGTGCCAGCAGCTCACCGGGACTAGGGAATACGCAGTATTTT
many	.	TRBV7-9	TRBJ1-6	CASSLYPPGRLHSPLHF	TGTGCCAGCAGCCTTTACCCACCAGGACGTCTTCATTCACCCCTCCACTTT
many	.	TRBV29-1	TRBJ1-2	CSVGRDYGYTF	TGCAGCGTTGGTCGGGACTATGGCTACACCTTC
many	TRBD1	TRBV20-1	TRBJ1-5	CSARGGDSGTPQHF	TGCAGTGCTAGAGGGGGGGACAGTGGGACGCCCCAGCATTTT
few	.	TRBV12-3/TRBV12-4	TRBJ2-2	CASRAGFGELFF	TGTGCCAGCAGGGCGGGGTTCGGGGAGCTGTTTTTT
many	TRBD2	TRBV10-3	TRBJ2-1	CAISESSSGRVSSYNEQFF	TGTGCCATCAGTGAGTCGAGTAGCGGGAGGGTCAGCTCCTACAATGAGCAGTTCTTC
many	TRBD2	TRBV20-1	TRBJ2-7	CSAGLAGEYEQYF	TGCAGTGCTGGGCTAGCGGGTGAATACGAGCAGTACTTC
many	.	TRBV20-1	TRBJ1-2	CSAIPTGGGDYGYTF	TGCAGTGCTATTCCCACCGGTGGGGGCGACTATGGCTACACCTTC
.	.	TRBV20-1	TRBJ1-2	CSARTPGSGNYGYTF	TGCAGTGCTAGAACCCCGGGATCGGGAAACTATGGCTACACCTTC
many	.	TRBV20-1	TRBJ2-1	CSAGPRGEQFF	TGCAGTGCTGGCCCCAGGGGTGAGCAGTTCTTC
few	.	TRBV5-6	TRBJ1-1	CASSPGPPELNTEAFF	TGTGCCAGCAGTCCCGGACCGCCTGAACTGAACACTGAAGCTTTCTTT
.	TRBD2	TRBV6-5	TRBJ2-3	CASSYSAGDLDTQYF	TGTGCCAGCAGTTACTCAGCGGGGGACCTAGATACGCAGTATTTT
many	.	TRBV7-2	TRBJ2-2	CASSRRGLRSGELFF	TGTGCCAGCAGCCGACGGGGCCTGAGGTCCGGGGAGCTGTTTTTT
.	.	TRBV5-8	TRBJ2-6	CASSFTGYGANVLTF	TGTGCCAGCAGCTTCACAGGTTACGGGGCCAACGTCCTGACTTTC
many	TRBD2	TRBV20-1	TRBJ2-7	CSARELAGDLEQYF	TGCAGTGCTAGAGAATTAGCGGGGGACCTCGAGCAGTACTTC
many	.	TRBV29-1	TRBJ2-1	CSGRPRHNEQFF	TGCAGCGGCCGACCTAGGCACAATGAGCAGTTCTTC
many	.	TRBV27	TRBJ1-4	CASSHSGTAGDAEKLFF	TGTGCCAGCAGTCATTCCGGGACCGCGGGGGATGCTGAAAAACTGTTTTTT
few	.	TRBV20-1	TRBJ1-2	CSLNPGDYGYTF	TGCAGCCTCAACCCAGGAGACTATGGCTACACCTTC
few	.	TRBV3-1	TRBJ2-1	CASSPLSDRYEQFF	TGTGCCAGCAGCCCCTTATCGGACCGTTACGAGCAGTTCTTC